This TCR beta chain was identified in a study of T cell repertoires in cytomegalovirus infection. Study information: An indication of both CMV infection and matching HLA type came from public TCR beta signatures. Study results and caveats: HLA-C-restricted CMV-specific TCR beta clonotypes were dominant in the ex vivo response. The cumulative frequency of public TCR beta families identified carriers of CMV plus the relevant HLA.

V shed 0 bases and J 1 base; nucleotides not matched to a gene: 8. Germline CDR1 reads LGHNA; CDR2 reads YSLEER. The CDR3 has 17 residues. The sample holds one count of this clonotype. No antigen is known for it. One entry per CDR3 protein results from TCRdb running MiXCR on the reads. The profile shows 450,000 to 650,000 distinct CDR3 sequences, about 26% of them singletons. Source material: PBMCs. The rearrangement joins TRBV4-3 to TRBJ2-5, with 7 bases matching TRBD2. The source is a human donor in good health (CMV status not recorded). Some clones in this sample may be carry-over from other donors' samples. This CDR3 reads CASSQDLASGRQETQYF. For the CDR3, the DNA is TGCGCCAGCAGCCAAGATTTAGCTAGCGGTCGCCAAGAGACCCAGTACTTC.